The entry below describes one TCR beta chain. Its antigen specificity is not known. One base away there is no much larger clone; base qualities are not given. The protocol used for the library was PCR. Sequencing instrument: Illumina HiSeq 2500. To reduce PCR and sequencing biases, unique molecular identifiers were incorporated into the TCR beta cDNA libraries. Per 1 to 10 million input T cells, approximately 500,000 cDNA molecules were obtained, such that each molecule approximated one T cell. Patient libraries were prepared and sequenced with the same protocol used for the earlier healthy control dataset. Within a given batch, samples were prepared together, multiplexed and sequenced on the same HiSeq lane. As for how the authors treated the data: Raw barcoded reads were processed with MIGEC, discarding single-read molecular identifier groups before consensus assembly and CDR3 extraction. VDJtools was used for post-analysis of the clonotype tables, and diversity was normalized by down-sampling every dataset to the size of the smallest sample. To correct batch-related cross-sample contamination, repertoire overlap clustering matched CDR3 amino acid sequences but not nucleotide sequences. TCRdb reran the public reads through fastp at Q25 and MiXCR, keeping productive beta chains. CDR3 protein sequences are deduplicated, and each keeps its most common genes and DNA. TCRdb's processing, not the study's, gives the V and J calls here. The sample yields approximately 350,000 distinct CDR3 sequences; 30% to 45% were counted once. The top ten hold over 10% of the sample.

The data stem from a study of post-analysis software for immune sequencing data (dated by TCRdb to about 2015). About the study as a whole: Recorded disease courses included relapsing-remitting, secondary progressive and progressive-relapsing multiple sclerosis, with some patients lacking subtype annotation. Patient repertoires were compared against roughly 12 previously published healthy control repertoires from donors aged roughly 6 to 27 years. A subset of samples was prepared in parallel using single-end sample barcoding, then pooled and co-amplified after Illumina adapter ligation. Study-level results and caveats: Compared with controls, multiple sclerosis patients had significantly lower normalized Chao1 diversity, a finding suggesting substantial peripheral T-cell clonal expansion. Significantly higher frequencies in patients than in controls were found for several TRBV segments, including TRBV5-6, TRBV5-1 and TRBV20-1. The multiple sclerosis patient group was slightly younger than the control group. Direct clustering with F measure showed strong co-clustering of samples prepared in the same batch, prompting a batch-effect correction.

TCR beta repertoires were profiled from peripheral blood of about a dozen young patients with multiple sclerosis to demonstrate the VDJtools post-analysis software. The multiple sclerosis patients were children and adolescents ranging in age from 6 to 15 years. The CDR3 goes from the cysteine to the phenylalanine over 13 residues. Only CDR3 DNA remains: 39 bases, in frame from the first base. V is cut by 5 bases and J by 11 bases, and the space between the germline ends is 18 bases. The TCR originated in a girl between 10 and 17 years old with multiple sclerosis. The sequenced sample was blood. The sequence joins TRBV12-3 or TRBV12-4 to TRBJ2-5; a tentative D match to TRBD2 spans 7 bases. CDR3 loop: CASSLPGGGEQYF. The DNA sequence is given as TGTGCCAGCAGTCTTCCGGGGGGCGGGGAGCAGTACTTC.